The clone carrying this T cell receptor beta chain was detected a few times. As yet, its antigen is unknown. Germline V CDR1 and CDR2: LGHNA, YNFKEQ. This CDR3 spans 16 amino acids. After removal of 8 bases from V and 3 bases from J, the junction contained 13 bases not matched to a gene. This entry comes from a study of T cell responses to AZD1222 COVID-19 vaccine. Libraries were prepared by immunoSEQ multiplex PCR; TCRdb keeps only in-frame clonotypes and omits some of them. The data contain 150,000 to 200,000 clones, approximately 94% of them seen just once; the ten biggest clones take up about 0.64%. Study outcomes and limitations: Most donors were white British and more were female, and clonal diversity was possibly underestimated. Every sample of the repertoires postdated the peak T cell response.

Source: peripheral blood, taken on day 0 of AZD1222 vaccination. This chain links TRBV4-2 with TRBJ2-7; 10 bases agree with TRBD1. This clonotype was obtained from an adult in good health. The CDR3 DNA reads TGTGCCAGCTCACATCTGGGGGGGACAGGGGTCTACGAGCAGTACTTC. Protein product: CASSHLGGTGVYEQYF.